This passage covers 21 T cell receptor beta chains from one sample sequenced in a study of shared clonotypes between healthy human individuals. Sequenced by immunoSEQ multiplex PCR; TCRdb stores in-frame clones only, minus some. The top ten hold 0.35% to 0.45% of the sample, which has some 2.3 million clones, more than 80% seen once. Sequencing was performed on naive CD4+ T cells from PBMCs. Documented subset: CD45RA+ positively selected. The source of these receptors is a young man in good health. Some clones in this sample may be carry-over from other donors' samples.

This chain joins TRBV10-3 and TRBJ2-1; D possibly corresponds to TRBD2 (5 bases). V shed 3 bases and J shed 9 bases, with 9 bases lying between them. The CDR3 is 12 residues long. Germline lookup yields CDR1 ENHRY and CDR2 SYGVKD. In DNA, the CDR3 is TGTGCCATCAGTGAAGAACGGGGTGAGCAGTTCTTC. Translated: CAISEERGEQFF.

The gene calls are TRBV30 and TRBJ2-1; 8 positions match TRBD2. CDR3 size: 15 residues. Germline CDR1 is GTSNPN and CDR2 is SVGIG (reference sequence). The V and J ends lost 3 bases and 2 bases, in that order; junction bases with no gene match: 6. CDR3 sequence (DNA): TGTGCCTGGAGGGAGGGTAGCGGGACCTACAATGAGCAGTTCTTC. Its translation is CAWREGSGTYNEQFF.

The chain couples TRBV7-2 to TRBJ2-2, with 7 bases that match TRBD2. The germline V gene has CDR1 SGHTA and CDR2 FQGNSA. The CDR3 is made up of 16 amino acids. After removal of 5 bases from V and 2 bases from J, the junction contained 8 bases not matched to a gene. The CDR3 reads CASSLTAGVNTGELFF. In nucleotides, the CDR3 is TGTGCCAGCAGCCTCACGGCGGGAGTTAACACCGGGGAGCTGTTTTTT.

The chain uses TRBV29-1 and TRBJ2-1, with 11 bases lining up with TRBD2. Germline loops: CDR1 SQVTM, CDR2 ANQGSEA. The junction had 7 bases not matched to a gene; V was cut back by 4 bases and J by 8 bases. The CDR3 sequence is 14 residues long. The CDR3 DNA reads as TGCAGCGTTGTACTAGCGGGAGAGTGGTATGAGCAGTTCTTC. Encoded protein: CSVVLAGEWYEQFF.

The CDR3: CASSLVREEENGYTF. The CDR3 region has the DNA TGTGCCAGCAGCTTAGTCAGGGAGGAGGAAAATGGCTACACCTTC. The gene calls are TRBV7-6 and TRBJ1-2; D perhaps matches TRBD1 (5 bases). The ends were cut back, 1 base at V and 6 bases at J, with 15 bases in the middle. The CDR3 runs 15 residues. Per germline, CDR1 SGHVS and CDR2 FNYEAQ.

This chain joins TRBV2 and TRBJ2-2; the D is unclear. Germline CDR1 SNHLY, CDR2 FYNNEI. V shed 4 bases and J shed 2 bases, with 5 bases lying between them. The CDR3 contains 13 residues. The DNA of the CDR3 is TGTGCCAGCAGTGTGTACAACACCGGGGAGCTGTTTTTT. This translates into CASSVYNTGELFF.

The V call is TRBV6-1, the J call TRBJ1-1, with D possibly matching TRBD1 (6 bases). Trimming shortened V by 5 bases and J by 3 bases, and 13 bases separated the two germline ends. CDR1 and CDR2 (germline): MNHNS, SASEGT. The CDR3 totals 14 residues. DNA of the CDR3: TGTGCCAGCAGTTGGAGACAGGTGTACACTGAAGCTTTCTTT. It is translated as CASSWRQVYTEAFF.

The chain joins TRBV28 to TRBJ1-1; D is possibly TRBD1 (6 bases). Trimming took off 5 bases at V and 1 base at J, with 11 bases between the two ends. The germline V gene encodes CDR1 MDHEN and CDR2 SYDVKM. The CDR3 spans 14 residues. This CDR3 reads CASSPVDRNTEAFF. DNA for the CDR3: TGTGCCAGCAGTCCCGTGGACAGGAACACTGAAGCTTTCTTT.

This clone was recorded only once. The V gene is TRBV4-1, the J gene TRBJ2-2; D is possibly TRBD1 or TRBD2 (6 bases each). In germline, CDR1 is MGHRA, CDR2 YSYEKL. The germline V and J ends were trimmed by 4 bases and 2 bases, with 11 bases remaining between them. The CDR3 is made up of 15 amino acids. DNA of the CDR3: TGCGCCAGCAGCCCAAGGGGGGAAAACACCGGGGAGCTGTTTTTT. It specifies CASSPRGENTGELFF.

This clone was seen once. This chain uses TRBV7-3 with TRBJ1-3; D unresolved. Germline-derived CDR1 and CDR2 are SGHTA and FQGTGA. This CDR3 spans 13 amino acids. V lost 5 bases, J lost 4 bases, and 9 bases lay in between. CDR3 coding DNA: TGTGCCAGCAGCCACACAAGCGGAAACACCATATATTTT. This codes for CASSHTSGNTIYF.

The chain is built from TRBV5-1 and TRBJ2-5; 9 bases are shared with TRBD2. The V segment lost 3 bases and the J segment 8 bases; nucleotides outside the gene matches: 11. CDR3 length: 15 residues. CDR1 and CDR2 from the germline V gene are SGHRS and YFSETQ. The CDR3 region is CASSYRSSGSDTQYF. CDR3 nucleotide sequence: TGCGCCAGCAGCTACCGAAGTAGCGGGAGTGATACCCAGTACTTC.

The chain carries TRBV18 and TRBJ2-7; 10 nucleotides align to TRBD1. The V and J ends lost 3 bases and 1 base, in that order; junction bases with no gene match: 3. The CDR3 has 15 amino acids. CDR1 is KGHSH and CDR2 is LQKENI in the germline V gene. This chain's CDR3 is CASSPGQGVSYEQYF. In DNA form, the CDR3 reads TGTGCCAGCTCACCTGGACAGGGGGTGTCCTACGAGCAGTACTTC.

V is TRBV30 and J is TRBJ1-1; 7 bases fit TRBD1. Germline CDR1 is GTSNPN and CDR2 is SVGIG (reference sequence). The V and J ends lost 3 bases and 0 bases, in that order; junction bases with no gene match: 10. The CDR3 has 16 residues. The CDR3 is CAWRASYRGLNTEAFF. CDR3 DNA sequence: TGTGCCTGGAGGGCATCTTACAGGGGCCTGAACACTGAAGCTTTCTTT.

This chain connects TRBV28 to TRBJ2-7, with a weak D call TRBD2 (5 bases). Trimming removed 6 bases at V and 1 base at J, with 13 bases between. Germline V gene lookup returns CDR1 MDHEN and CDR2 SYDVKM. This CDR3 comprises 14 residues. The CDR3 bases are TGTGCCAGCAGGTGGACTGGAACTTCCTACGAGCAGTACTTC. Its protein product is CASRWTGTSYEQYF.

The rearrangement links TRBV6-6 to TRBJ1-2, with 8 nucleotides matching TRBD1. Germline lookup yields CDR1 MNHNY and CDR2 SVGAGI (reference sequence). Unmatched junction bases numbered 2, after V lost 2 bases and J lost 6 bases. The CDR3 is made up of 13 amino acids. The CDR3 sequence: CASSYADRDGYTF. The CDR3 nucleotides are TGTGCCAGCAGTTACGCGGACAGGGATGGCTACACCTTC.

The chain combines TRBV27 with TRBJ1-1; D is undetermined. V was pared by 6 bases and J by 0 bases, with 11 bases between. The germline gives CDR1 MNHEY, CDR2 SMNVEV (reference sequence). The CDR3 has 14 amino acids. This CDR3 reads CASSPQVMNTEAFF. For the CDR3, the DNA is TGTGCCAGCAGCCCTCAGGTTATGAACACTGAAGCTTTCTTT.

The rearrangement joins TRBV20-1 to TRBJ2-7; D uncertain. Germline V gene data show CDR1 as DFQATT and CDR2 as SNEGSKA (reference sequence). CDR3 length: 11 residues. V lost 6 bases, J lost 7 bases, and 13 bases lay in between. The CDR3 DNA reads TGCAGTGCCCTCCGAACGCGGGAGCAGTACTTC. Amino acids: CSALRTREQYF.

This chain links TRBV4-2 with TRBJ1-3, with no clear D. V was shortened by 4 bases and J by 6 bases, with 16 bases between the two germline ends. Looked up from germline, CDR1 is LGHNA and CDR2 is YNFKEQ. This CDR3 contains 15 residues. The CDR3 coding sequence is TGTGCCAGCAGCCGAGGACCGGGCGCTGAAAACACCATATATTTT. This sequence encodes CASSRGPGAENTIYF.

The chain is built from TRBV6-5 and TRBJ2-7; 7 bases are shared with TRBD1. Losses at the gene ends were 6 bases for V and 3 bases for J; bases not matched to a gene: 8. Germline V lookup: CDR1 MNHEY, CDR2 SVGAGI. CDR3 length equals 14 residues. CDR3 residues: CASRKGGVGYEQYF. Written as DNA, the CDR3 is TGTGCCAGCAGAAAAGGGGGCGTGGGCTACGAGCAGTACTTC.

The chain couples TRBV28 to TRBJ2-7; D unclear. Germline CDR1 is MDHEN and CDR2 is SYDVKM. V was trimmed by 6 bases and J by 2 bases, leaving 11 bases between them. The CDR3 runs 13 residues. CDR3 in DNA: TGTGCCAGCAGGACGGGTCGGCCCTACGAGCAGTACTTC. Its translation: CASRTGRPYEQYF.

The rearrangement links TRBV30 to TRBJ1-2, with TRBD1 as a possible D gene (5 bases). The CDR3 length is 13 residues. CDR1 is GTSNPN and CDR2 is SVGIG in the germline V gene (reference sequence). V was cut by 3 bases and J by 5 bases, with 13 bases left in between. CDR3: CAWRQAGGYGYTF. The CDR3 bases are TGTGCCTGGAGGCAGGCCGGGGGATATGGCTACACCTTC. The whole variable domain, filled in from reference TRBV30 and TRBJ1-2, reads SQTIHQWPATLVQPVGSPLSLECTVEGTSNPNLYWYRQAAGRGLQLLFYSVGIGQISSEVPQNLSASRPQDRQFILSSKKLLLSDSGFYLCAWRQAGGYGYTFGSGTRLTVV.